Each of the 13 T cell receptor beta chains below was sequenced from the same sample in a study of cytomegalovirus exposure and HLA in healthy donors. The PCR was carried out with 60 Vbeta primers and 13 Jbeta primers. Clones were read by immunoSEQ multiplex PCR, and TCRdb kept only the in-frame ones, dropping some. The sample consists of roughly 150,000 clones, 70% to 80% of them appearing once. The specimen was PBMCs. The receptor source for this set is a woman in her thirties or forties in good health and CMV-seronegative.

The chain combines TRBV2 with TRBJ2-7, with 9 nucleotides matching TRBD2. Unmatched junction bases numbered 13, after V lost 1 base and J lost 12 bases. Germline CDR1 is SNHLY and CDR2 is FYNNEI. CDR3 length: 15 residues. CDR3 in DNA: TGTGCCAGCAGTGAAGTTACGGGACTAGCTAAACGGGGGTACTTC. This translates into CASSEVTGLAKRGYF.

The chain couples TRBV6-5 to TRBJ1-1, with TRBD1 matching over 8 bases. This CDR3 is built from 15 residues. V gave up 0 bases and J gave up 5 bases; unmatched junction bases: 5. Per the germline V gene, CDR1 is MNHEY and CDR2 is SVGAGI. The CDR3 sequence is CASSYSGNRGTEAFF. The CDR3 nucleotides are TGTGCCAGCAGTTACTCGGGGAACAGGGGGACTGAAGCTTTCTTT.

This chain joins TRBV28 and TRBJ1-2, with TRBD1 as a possible D gene (5 bases). Per germline, CDR1 MDHEN and CDR2 SYDVKM. This CDR3 is 12 amino acids long. Deletions cut 7 bases from V and 7 bases from J, with 13 bases between. The CDR3 sequence: CASTDWGSGYTF. The CDR3 DNA reads as TGTGCCAGCACCGATTGGGGCTCTGGCTACACCTTC.

CDR3 loop: CASSWSYEQYF. The CDR3 bases are TGTGCCAGCAGCTGGAGCTACGAGCAGTACTTC. The genes are TRBV7-9 and TRBJ2-7; D remains ambiguous. The CDR3 runs to 11 residues. Germline CDR1 SEHNR, CDR2 FQNEAQ (reference sequence). V was shortened by 4 bases and J by 3 bases, with 4 bases between the two germline ends. Complete variable domain (other parts from reference TRBV7-9 and TRBJ2-7): DTGVSQNPRHKITKRGQNVTFRCDPISEHNRLYWYRQTLGQGPEFLTYFQNEAQLEKSRLLSDRFSAERPKGSFSTLEIQRTEQGDSAMYLCASSWSYEQYFGPGTRLTVT.

This clone was seen more than once but under ten times. The chain has TRBV10-1 and TRBJ1-4; 7 nucleotides agree with TRBD1. The CDR3 has 15 residues. CDR1 is WNHNN and CDR2 is SYGVQD in the germline V gene (reference sequence). J lost 6 bases, V lost 6 bases, and 10 bases had no gene match. CDR3 protein: CASRSFDRADEKLFF. The DNA for the CDR3 is TGCGCCAGCAGAAGTTTTGACAGGGCTGATGAAAAACTGTTTTTT.

V usage is TRBV30 and J usage is TRBJ1-6; weak D call: TRBD1 (6 bases). The length of the CDR3 is 15 residues. Germline loops: CDR1 GTSNPN, CDR2 SVGIG (reference sequence). V was pared by 2 bases and J by 6 bases, with 14 bases between. Here the CDR3 reads CAWSPGGTSNSPLHF. The CDR3 DNA follows: TGTGCCTGGAGTCCGGGAGGGACAAGTAATTCACCCCTCCACTTT.

The genes are TRBV5-5 and TRBJ1-2; 8 bases fit TRBD1. The CDR3 has 13 residues. J gave up 3 bases and V 8 bases, and 6 bases lay outside the gene matches. Germline values: CDR1 SGHKS, CDR2 YYEKEE (reference sequence). The CDR3 sequence is CASGQGIDYGYTF. In DNA form, the CDR3 reads TGTGCCAGTGGACAGGGAATCGACTATGGCTACACCTTC. The full variable domain, completed using reference TRBV5-5 and TRBJ1-2, is DAGVTQSPTHLIKTRGQQVTLRCSPISGHKSVSWYQQVLGQGPQFIFQYYEKEERGRGNFPDRFSARQFPNYSSELNVNALLLGDSALYLCASGQGIDYGYTFGSGTRLTVV.

This clone came up a few times. The V gene is TRBV29-1, the J gene TRBJ2-3, with 9 positions matching TRBD1. V was pared by 4 bases and J by 6 bases, with 5 bases of the junction left unmatched. The CDR3 consists of 13 residues. Germline CDR1 SQVTM, CDR2 ANQGSEA. The CDR3 loop is CSVVQGARDTQYF. The CDR3, as DNA: TGCAGCGTTGTACAGGGGGCGCGGGATACGCAGTATTTT.

This rearrangement joins TRBV5-1 to TRBJ2-7, with 8 bases identical to TRBD1. Germline V CDR1 and CDR2: SGHRS, YFSETQ. The ends lost 2 bases at V and 2 bases at J; junction bases unmatched: 6. The CDR3 runs to 15 residues. The CDR3 DNA reads TGCGCCAGCAGCTTCCAACAGGGGGTACCCTACGAGCAGTACTTC. Its protein product is CASSFQQGVPYEQYF.

This clone was picked up one time. The chain uses TRBV7-9 and TRBJ2-7; TRBD2 might be the D (5 bases). The germline CDR1 and CDR2 sequences are SEHNR and FQNEAQ (reference sequence). V lost 5 bases and J lost 2, with 13 bases in between. The CDR3 is 14 amino acids. The CDR3, as DNA: TGTGCCAGCAGCCCCGCCGGGAAGGCCTACGAGCAGTACTTC. It yields the protein CASSPAGKAYEQYF.

The CDR3 loop is CASSIDLVEGTYYGYTF. The CDR3 bases are TGTGCCAGTAGTATAGATCTGGTGGAGGGGACGTACTATGGCTACACCTTC. V is TRBV19 and J is TRBJ1-2; D may be TRBD1 (5 bases). The V end lost 0 bases, the J end lost 3 bases, and 17 bases lay between the germline ends. The CDR3 runs to 17 residues. Germline V gene sequence: CDR1 LNHDA, CDR2 SQIVND (reference sequence). Combining the CDR3 with reference TRBV19 and TRBJ1-2 gives the whole variable domain DGGITQSPKYLFRKEGQNVTLSCEQNLNHDAMYWYRQDPGQGLRLIYYSQIVNDFQKGDIAEGYSVSREKKESFPLTVTSAQKNPTAFYLCASSIDLVEGTYYGYTFGSGTRLTVV.

J is TRBJ2-7 and V is TRBV6-6; possible D gene TRBD1, 6 bases. Trimming left V 6 bases short and J 3 bases short, with 15 bases between. CDR1 and CDR2 (germline): MNHNY, SVGAGI (reference sequence). This CDR3 has 14 residues. The chain's CDR3 is CASRDTGLGYEQYF. Written as DNA, the CDR3 is TGTGCCAGCAGGGACACAGGGTTAGGCTACGAGCAGTACTTC.

The CDR3 sequence: CASSLSGGEKLFF. The CDR3 DNA follows: TGTGCCAGCAGCTTATCGGGTGGGGAAAAACTGTTTTTT. The chain combines TRBV7-9 with TRBJ1-4; D remains ambiguous. The CDR3 has 13 amino acids. Trimming removed 2 bases at V and 8 bases at J, with 9 bases between. Per the germline V gene, CDR1 is SEHNR and CDR2 is FQNEAQ (reference sequence).